A selection of T cell receptor beta chains follows, all from one sample in a study of cytomegalovirus exposure and HLA in healthy donors. The method was immunoSEQ multiplex PCR; TCRdb's version includes in-frame clones alone and lacks a portion of them. The table lists 150,000 to 200,000 clones, 70% to 90% of them singletons. Material for sequencing was PBMCs. The source of these receptors is a man younger than 30 in good health and CMV-seropositive. The CDR3 runs from the conserved cysteine through the conserved F or W. The order of the fields is clone size, J gene, D gene, V gene, CDR3 DNA, CDR3 protein. A D gene is named only where the DNA matches it firmly. Expanded clones are given a class, and other clones once, few, many or no size at all.

size: -
J: TRBJ2-7
D: TRBD1
V: TRBV7-9
DNA: TGTGCCAGCAGCTCGACAGGGGACGCCTACGAGCAGTACTTC
CDR3: CASSSTGDAYEQYF

size: -
J: TRBJ2-1
D: -
V: TRBV6-6
DNA: TGTGCCAGCAGTCCCACAGGGAGAGTATCCTACAATGAGCAGTTCTTC
CDR3: CASSPTGRVSYNEQFF

size: -
J: TRBJ1-1
D: TRBD1
V: TRBV6-1
DNA: TGTGCCAGCAGGAAGGACAGGGTGGCTGAAGCTTTCTTT
CDR3: CASRKDRVAEAFF

size: -
J: TRBJ2-2
D: TRBD1
V: TRBV2
DNA: TGTGCCAGCAGAGGGGGCTCTAACACCGGGGAGCTGTTTTTT
CDR3: CASRGGSNTGELFF

size: -
J: TRBJ1-5
D: -
V: TRBV7-2
DNA: TGTGCCAGCAGCTCCGAGGGTAGTCAGCCCCAGCATTTT
CDR3: CASSSEGSQPQHF

size: -
J: TRBJ2-1
D: TRBD2
V: TRBV27
DNA: TGTGCCAGCACAGCGGGGGCTCTGTACAATGAGCAGTTCTTC
CDR3: CASTAGALYNEQFF

size: few
J: TRBJ2-2
D: TRBD2
V: TRBV13
DNA: TGTGCCAGCAGCTTAGCGGGGGGGCCGGGAACCGGGGAGCTGTTTTTT
CDR3: CASSLAGGPGTGELFF

size: -
J: TRBJ1-1
D: TRBD1
V: TRBV5-4
DNA: TGTGCCAGCACACACCCAGACAGGGCGAACACTGAAGCTTTCTTT
CDR3: CASTHPDRANTEAFF

size: few
J: TRBJ1-2
D: -
V: TRBV19
DNA: TGTGCCAGTAGTATAGATCTATACGCTAACTATGGCTACACCTTC
CDR3: CASSIDLYANYGYTF

size: -
J: TRBJ2-7
D: -
V: TRBV4-2
DNA: TGTGCCAGCAGCCAAGATCAAGTCAGGGGATTCTCCTACGAGCAGTACTTC
CDR3: CASSQDQVRGFSYEQYF

size: few
J: TRBJ1-4
D: TRBD1
V: TRBV7-9
DNA: TGTGCCAGCAGCTTAGGCATACAGGGGGGGTTGCGGACTAATGAAAAACTGTTTTTT
CDR3: CASSLGIQGGLRTNEKLFF

size: -
J: TRBJ2-7
D: -
V: TRBV6-6
DNA: TGTGCCAGCAGTTACTCTCCAGGCGCATTCTACGAGCAGTACTTC
CDR3: CASSYSPGAFYEQYF

size: few
J: TRBJ1-3
D: TRBD1
V: TRBV10-3
DNA: TGTGCCATCAGTGGACAGGGTCCTGGAAACACCATATATTTT
CDR3: CAISGQGPGNTIYF

size: -
J: TRBJ2-3
D: TRBD1
V: TRBV9
DNA: TGTGCCAGCAGCCCACCTCGGGCAGGGGGCGTCACAGATACGCAGTATTTT
CDR3: CASSPPRAGGVTDTQYF

size: -
J: TRBJ2-3
D: TRBD1
V: TRBV5-1
DNA: TGCGCCAGCAGCTTGGAAACAGGGGCCAATACGCAGTATTTT
CDR3: CASSLETGANTQYF

size: -
J: TRBJ2-3
D: TRBD2
V: TRBV5-5
DNA: TGTGCCAGCAGCTTCAGCGGGGGGGCAGATACGCAGTATTTT
CDR3: CASSFSGGADTQYF

size: -
J: TRBJ2-7
D: TRBD1
V: TRBV27
DNA: TGTGCCAGCAGCAGGGCCGGACAGGGCATTTCCTACGAGCAGTACTTC
CDR3: CASSRAGQGISYEQYF

size: once
J: TRBJ2-7
D: TRBD2
V: TRBV29-1
DNA: TGCAGCGTTGAAGGCGGGAGAGGAGAGCAGTACTTC
CDR3: CSVEGGRGEQYF

size: -
J: TRBJ2-5
D: TRBD2
V: TRBV7-8
DNA: TGTGCCAGCAGCTTATACTATTCTAGCGGGGGGTCGCAGTACTTC
CDR3: CASSLYYSSGGSQYF

size: -
J: TRBJ2-5
D: -
V: TRBV11-2
DNA: TGTGCCAGCAGCTTAGTAGGGGGGACAGCTTACCAAGAGACCCAGTACTTC
CDR3: CASSLVGGTAYQETQYF

size: -
J: TRBJ1-4
D: -
V: TRBV7-3
DNA: TGTGCCAGCAGCACATTGGGGGGTAGACTGTTTTTT
CDR3: CASSTLGGRLFF

size: once
J: TRBJ2-5
D: TRBD2
V: TRBV6-1
DNA: TGTGCCAGCGCCCCAGCGGGGGGGACAGAGACCCAGTACTTC
CDR3: CASAPAGGTETQYF